Included here is one T cell receptor beta chain sequence, with context. Its antigen is as yet unknown. There are 16 residues in the CDR3. The germline V and J ends were trimmed by 0 bases and 2 bases, with 11 bases remaining between them. Looked up from germline, CDR1 is MNHEY and CDR2 is SVGAGI. This specimen belongs to a study of CD8 T cells in ankylosing spondylitis. One entry per CDR3 protein results from TCRdb running MiXCR on the 5' RACE reads. The sample lists approximately 550,000 distinct CDR3 sequences; roughly 13% were seen once. Broader study findings: A TCR beta motif of fewer than 10 highly homologous variants seemed to mark ankylosing spondylitis blood.

The TCR comes from a male donor with ankylosing spondylitis. The sequenced sample consisted of blood, either unsorted or a sorted T cell fraction (not recorded which). The chain employs TRBV6-5 and TRBJ2-1; the D gene is possibly TRBD2 (5 bases). This CDR3 is CASSYSRTGAYNEQFF. CDR3 in DNA: TGTGCCAGCAGTTACTCGAGGACTGGAGCCTACAATGAGCAGTTCTTC.